This T cell receptor (beta chain) was sequenced for a study of cytomegalovirus exposure and HLA in healthy donors. Amplification used 60 Vbeta primers and 13 Jbeta primers. Clones were read by immunoSEQ multiplex PCR, and TCRdb kept only the in-frame ones, dropping some. The data show some 120,000 clones, around four fifths seen once. Sequencing was carried out using PBMCs. The source of this sequence is a man aged 25-45 years in good health and CMV-seronegative.

The CDR3 loop reads CASSLTGGGDYGYTF. The CDR3 DNA follows: TGTGCCAGCAGTCTTACAGGGGGCGGGGACTATGGCTACACCTTC. The rearrangement joins TRBV28 to TRBJ1-2; TRBD1 aligns across 9 bases. CDR1 and CDR2 from the germline V gene are MDHEN and SYDVKM. V shed 5 bases and J 3 bases; nucleotides not matched to a gene: 7. The CDR3 is made up of 15 amino acids.